A single sample is the source of the 3 T cell receptor beta chains below, sequenced in a study of PD-L1 blockade in urothelial cancer. Sequenced by immunoSEQ multiplex PCR; TCRdb stores in-frame clones only, minus some. The sample shows 55,000 to 85,000 clones, less than 90% of them seen only once. As to time point: pretreatment peripheral blood. The sample consisted of PBMCs, taken around atezolizumab (anti-PD-L1) treatment. The receptors were gathered from a woman aged 65 to 85 with urothelial cancer.

The chain combines TRBV9 with TRBJ1-6; tentative D call: TRBD1 (5 bases). This CDR3 is built from 14 residues. V was trimmed by 7 bases and J by 8 bases, leaving 16 bases between them. The germline CDR1 and CDR2 sequences are SGDLS and YYNGEE. CDR3 nucleotides: TGTGCCAGCGGTTATAGGGGTCGCGATTCACCCCTCCACTTT. Its translation is CASGYRGRDSPLHF.

The chain combines TRBV18 with TRBJ2-1; a weak D match, TRBD2 (6 bases). Germline V gives CDR1 KGHSH, CDR2 LQKENI. The CDR3 is made up of 13 amino acids. V was pared by 2 bases and J by 4 bases, with 6 bases between. CDR3 sequence reads: CASSPGGYNEQFF. The CDR3 nucleotides read TGTGCCAGCTCACCAGGAGGGTACAATGAGCAGTTCTTC.

CDR3 coding DNA: TGCGCCAGCAGTGATCCGGGACAGACCACCGGGGAGCTGTTTTTT. This translates into CASSDPGQTTGELFF. The rearrangement joins TRBV5-1 to TRBJ2-2; 7 nucleotides line up with TRBD1. The CDR3 sequence is 15 residues long. Germline V gene data show CDR1 as SGHRS and CDR2 as YFSETQ. V gave up 5 bases and J gave up 4 bases; unmatched junction bases: 8.